These 13 T cell receptor beta chains originate from one sample sequenced in a study of T cell clonality in common variable immunodeficiency. Using immunoSEQ multiplex PCR, the repertoire was profiled, and TCRdb retains in-frame clones only, with some absent. In total the sample includes around 50,000 clones, none of them seen once. The specimen sequenced was peripheral blood mononuclear cells. The receptors were gathered from a person aged 18 to 75 in good health.

To note about this clone: The read ends 3 residues shy of where the CDR3 ends; the end is completed using the germline J gene. The gene calls are TRBV5-1 and TRBJ2-7; 11 bases map to TRBD1. The germline CDR1 and CDR2 sequences are SGHRS and YFSETQ. The CDR3 runs to 15 residues. Trimming cost V 4 bases and J 6 bases; bases outside gene matches: 9. The CDR3 protein is CASSLRTGGSGEQYF. Partial CDR3 DNA: TGCGCCAGCAGCCTAAGGACAGGGGGCTCAGGCGAG. The whole variable domain, filled in from reference TRBV5-1 and TRBJ2-7, reads KAGVTQTPRYLIKTRGQQVTLSCSPISGHRSVSWYQQTPGQGLQFLFEYFSETQRNKGNFPGRFSGRQFSNSRSEMNVSTLELGDSALYLCASSLRTGGSGEQYFGPGTRLTVT.

Concerning this clone itself: The observed sequence ends 3 residues before the CDR3 terminus, with the missing tail filled in from the germline J gene. The rearrangement uses TRBV19 and TRBJ2-7, with 9 bases identical to TRBD1. V shed 3 bases, J shed 6 bases, and the junction held 12 bases outside the gene matches. This CDR3 has 16 amino acids. In germline, CDR1 is LNHDA, CDR2 SQIVND (reference sequence). The part of the CDR3 DNA that was read is TGTGCCAGTAGTATCACGTTGGGACAGGGTTTCATCGAG. It specifies CASSITLGQGFIE. The CDR3 in full is CASSITLGQGFIEQYF.

This clone was seen ten or more times. The missing CDR3 end, 3 residues past where the read stops, is filled in from the germline J gene. This chain connects TRBV19 to TRBJ2-1; the match to TRBD1 covers 7 bases. After removal of 7 bases from V and 2 bases from J, the junction contained 11 bases not matched to a gene. Germline lookup yields CDR1 LNHDA and CDR2 SQIVND (reference sequence). CDR3 size: 16 residues. The sequenced CDR3 bases are TGTGCCAGTAAGGGGGCCGCGGGCTCGGCCTACAATGAG. Encoded protein: CASKGAAGSAYNE. The full-length CDR3 reads as CASKGAAGSAYNEQFF.

This clone was seen ten or more times. The CDR3 end falls 3 residues outside the read, so it is completed with the germline J gene. The V and J genes are TRBV6-1 and TRBJ2-5; 11 nucleotides line up with TRBD2. The V gene's germline CDR1 is MNHNS and CDR2 SASEGT. V shed 0 bases and J 4 bases; nucleotides not matched to a gene: 1. This CDR3 has 15 amino acids. The sequenced CDR3 bases are TGTGCCAGCAGTGAAGCCCTAGCGGGGGGAGAGACC. Translating gives CASSEALAGGET. The whole CDR3 protein is CASSEALAGGETQYF.

The sample holds many counts of this clone. Coverage ceases 3 residues before the CDR3 finishes, and the germline J gene fills in the end. The chain recombines TRBV5-4 with TRBJ2-5, with a tentative D call TRBD1 (6 bases). V lost 2 bases, J lost 6 bases, and 17 bases lay in between. Germline lookup yields CDR1 SGHNT and CDR2 YYREEE (reference sequence). The CDR3 is 15 residues long. The sequenced CDR3 bases are TGTGCCAGCAGCTTCCCTGGACAGTTACAACAGACC. Residues: CASSFPGQLQQT. The full CDR3 reads CASSFPGQLQQTQYF.

The table lists this clone with a few counts. Read sequence stops 3 residues before the CDR3 end, and the germline J gene provides the missing end. The chain joins TRBV18 to TRBJ2-1; TRBD2 matches at 13 bases. The V gene's germline CDR1 is KGHSH and CDR2 LQKENI. CDR3 size: 18 residues. Trimming at V came to 3 bases and at J to 0 bases, leaving 5 bases not matched to a gene. The CDR3 DNA, read in part, is TGTGCCAGCTCACCGGGACTAGCGGGAAAGAGCTCCTACAATGAG. Protein: CASSPGLAGKSSYNE. The full CDR3 sequence reads CASSPGLAGKSSYNEQFF. Full variable domain (remainder filled in from reference TRBV18 and TRBJ2-1): NAGVMQNPRHLVRRRGQEARLRCSPMKGHSHVYWYRQLPEEGLKFMVYLQKENIIDESGMPKERFSAEFPKEGPSILRIQQVVRGDSAAYFCASSPGLAGKSSYNEQFFGPGTRLTVL.

This clone was recorded at least ten times. The read finishes 3 residues shy of the CDR3 end, and the germline J gene is used to complete it. The chain uses TRBV6-2 or TRBV6-3 and TRBJ2-2; perhaps TRBD2 as D (5 bases). The germline V gene has CDR1 MNHEY and CDR2 SVGEGT. The V end was cut by 0 bases, the J end by 0 bases, with 8 bases between. This CDR3 is 16 amino acids long. Incomplete CDR3 DNA: TGTGCCAGCAGTTACTCGACGGGGTCGAACACCGGGGAG. Protein sequence: CASSYSTGSNTGE. The CDR3 as a whole reads CASSYSTGSNTGELFF.

This clone was detected ten times or more. Read sequence stops 3 residues before the CDR3 end, and the germline J gene provides the missing end. The chain carries TRBV20-1 and TRBJ2-3, with a weak D call TRBD2 (5 bases). V was clipped by 0 bases and J by 6 bases, with 7 bases between them. The CDR3 runs 12 residues. The V gene's germline CDR1 is DFQATT and CDR2 SNEGSKA (reference sequence). The covered CDR3 bases are TGCAGTGCTAGAGAGTTAGCGGATACG. The encoded protein is CSARELADT. The full CDR3 protein is CSARELADTQYF.

This clone has a count of ten or more. Read coverage stops 3 residues before the CDR3 terminus; the germline J gene supplies the remainder. This rearrangement joins TRBV5-4 to TRBJ2-7; D possibly corresponds to TRBD2 (6 bases). The CDR3 length is 14 residues. V was trimmed by 1 base and J by 4 bases, leaving 12 bases between them. Germline-derived CDR1 and CDR2 are SGHNT and YYREEE (reference sequence). The CDR3 bases that were read are TGTGCCAGCAGCTTGAATAGCGGCCGTTACGAG. Residues: CASSLNSGRYE. The full CDR3 is CASSLNSGRYEQYF.

This clone was counted at least ten times. The read ends 3 residues shy of where the CDR3 ends; the end is completed using the germline J gene. The chain carries TRBV4-1 and TRBJ1-1, with unresolved D. The CDR3 totals 16 residues. Germline CDR1 reads MGHRA; CDR2 reads YSYEKL. V lost 4 bases and J lost 5, with 20 bases in between. The sequenced part of the CDR3 DNA is TGCGCCAGCAGCCGCCCGCCTCAAGGGCTTGGGACTGAA. Translating gives CASSRPPQGLGTE. The full-length CDR3 reads as CASSRPPQGLGTEAFF.

This clone has ten or more counts. The read is 3 residues too short to cover the CDR3 end, so that end is filled in from the germline J gene. The chain employs TRBV20-1 and TRBJ2-7; D possibly corresponds to TRBD1 (6 bases). The CDR3 runs 14 residues. Germline CDR1 and CDR2: DFQATT and SNEGSKA (reference sequence). V was cut by 0 bases and J by 5 bases, with 14 bases left in between. Incomplete CDR3 DNA: TGCAGTGCTAGAGATGCCCAGGGGTCGGACGAG. The encoded protein is CSARDAQGSDE. The CDR3, in full, reads CSARDAQGSDEQYF.

At least ten counts were recorded for this clone. The CDR3 goes on 3 residues after the read ends, and that part is filled in from the germline J gene. The V gene is TRBV4-1, the J gene TRBJ1-2, with a possible D match to TRBD1 (5 bases). CDR1 is MGHRA and CDR2 is YSYEKL in the germline V gene. The CDR3 is 16 residues long. The CDR3 spells CASSQALGTRGGGYTF. The CDR3 bases that were read are TGCGCCAGCAGCCAAGCCCTCGGGACTCGTGGAGGCGGC.

This clone was detected ten times or more. The CDR3 is cut off 3 residues early in the read; its end comes from the germline J gene. V is TRBV11-2 and J is TRBJ2-5, with D uncertain. This CDR3 spans 11 amino acids. Germline loops: CDR1 SGHAT, CDR2 FQNNGV. Trimming took 1 base from V and 5 from J, leaving 2 bases between them. CDR3 DNA, as far as it was read: TGTGCCAGCAGCTTAGCGGAGACC. Protein product: CASSLAET. The whole CDR3 protein is CASSLAETQYF.